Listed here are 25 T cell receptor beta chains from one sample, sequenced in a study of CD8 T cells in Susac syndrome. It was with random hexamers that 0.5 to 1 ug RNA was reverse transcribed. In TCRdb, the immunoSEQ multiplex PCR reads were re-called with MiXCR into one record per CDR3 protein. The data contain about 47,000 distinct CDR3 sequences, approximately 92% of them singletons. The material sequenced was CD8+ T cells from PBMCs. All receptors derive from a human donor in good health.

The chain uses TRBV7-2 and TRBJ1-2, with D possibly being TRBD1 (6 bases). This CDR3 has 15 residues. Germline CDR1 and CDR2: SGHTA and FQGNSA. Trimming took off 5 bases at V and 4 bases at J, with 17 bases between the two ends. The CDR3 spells CASSPSPGHLYGYTF. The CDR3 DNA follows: TGTGCCAGCAGCCCTTCTCCGGGACACCTCTATGGCTACACCTTC.

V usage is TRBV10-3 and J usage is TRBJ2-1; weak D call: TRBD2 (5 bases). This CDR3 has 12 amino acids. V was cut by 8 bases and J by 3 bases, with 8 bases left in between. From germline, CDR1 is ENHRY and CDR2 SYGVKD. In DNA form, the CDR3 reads TGTGCCATCGGAGAGGGCTACAATGAGCAGTTCTTC. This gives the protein CAIGEGYNEQFF.

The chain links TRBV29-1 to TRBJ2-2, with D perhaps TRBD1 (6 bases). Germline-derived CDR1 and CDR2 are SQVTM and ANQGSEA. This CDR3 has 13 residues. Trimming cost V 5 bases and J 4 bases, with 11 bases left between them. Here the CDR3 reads CSVLRGSTGELFF. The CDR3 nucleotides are TGCAGCGTTCTCAGGGGTAGCACCGGGGAGCTGTTTTTT.

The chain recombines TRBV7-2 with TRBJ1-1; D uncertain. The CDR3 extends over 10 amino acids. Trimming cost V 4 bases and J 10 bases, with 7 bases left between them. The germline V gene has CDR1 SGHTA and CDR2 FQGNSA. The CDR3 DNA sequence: TGTGCCAGCAGCTCCCCCGGAGCTTTCTTT. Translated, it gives CASSSPGAFF. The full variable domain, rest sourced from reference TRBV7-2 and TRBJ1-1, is GAGVSQSPSNKVTEKGKDVELRCDPISGHTALYWYRQSLGQGLEFLIYFQGNSAPDKSGLPSDRFSAERTGGSVSTLTIQRTQQEDSAVYLCASSSPGAFFGQGTRLTVV.

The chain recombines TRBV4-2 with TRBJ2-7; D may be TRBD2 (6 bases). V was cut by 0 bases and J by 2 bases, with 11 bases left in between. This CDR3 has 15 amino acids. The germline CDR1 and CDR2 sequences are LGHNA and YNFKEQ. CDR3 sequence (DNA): TGTGCCAGCAGCCAAGAAATTACGGGAGCCTACGAGCAGTACTTC. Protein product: CASSQEITGAYEQYF.

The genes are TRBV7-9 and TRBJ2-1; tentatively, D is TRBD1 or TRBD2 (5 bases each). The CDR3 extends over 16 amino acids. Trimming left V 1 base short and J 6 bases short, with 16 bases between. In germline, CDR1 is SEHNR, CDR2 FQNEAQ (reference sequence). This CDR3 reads CASSLGGGWRGNEQFF. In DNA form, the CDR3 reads TGTGCCAGCAGCTTAGGTGGGGGATGGAGAGGCAATGAGCAGTTCTTC.

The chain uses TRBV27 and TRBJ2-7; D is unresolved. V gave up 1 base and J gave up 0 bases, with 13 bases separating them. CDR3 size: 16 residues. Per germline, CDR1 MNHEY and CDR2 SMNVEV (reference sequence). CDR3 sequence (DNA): TGTGCCAGCAGTTTATTGACCCCTACCCGCTCCTACGAGCAGTACTTC. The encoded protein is CASSLLTPTRSYEQYF.

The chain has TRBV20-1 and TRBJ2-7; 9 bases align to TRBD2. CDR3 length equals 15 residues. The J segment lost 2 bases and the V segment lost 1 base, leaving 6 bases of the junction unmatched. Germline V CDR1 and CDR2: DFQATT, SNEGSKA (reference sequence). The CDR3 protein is CSARGSSGRPYEQYF. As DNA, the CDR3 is TGCAGTGCTAGAGGAAGTAGCGGGAGACCCTACGAGCAGTACTTC.

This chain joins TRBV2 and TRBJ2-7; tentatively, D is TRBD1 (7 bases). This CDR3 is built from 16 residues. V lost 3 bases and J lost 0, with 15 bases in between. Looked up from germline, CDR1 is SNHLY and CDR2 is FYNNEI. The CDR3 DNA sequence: TGTGCCAGCAGTGAGACGTCGGGGGACAGCTCCTACGAGCAGTACTTC. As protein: CASSETSGDSSYEQYF.

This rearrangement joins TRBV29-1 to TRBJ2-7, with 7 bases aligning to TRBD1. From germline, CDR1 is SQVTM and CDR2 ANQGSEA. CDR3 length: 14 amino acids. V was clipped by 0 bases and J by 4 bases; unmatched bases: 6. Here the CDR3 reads CSVEETGQPYEQYF. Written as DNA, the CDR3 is TGCAGCGTTGAAGAGACGGGACAGCCTTACGAGCAGTACTTC.

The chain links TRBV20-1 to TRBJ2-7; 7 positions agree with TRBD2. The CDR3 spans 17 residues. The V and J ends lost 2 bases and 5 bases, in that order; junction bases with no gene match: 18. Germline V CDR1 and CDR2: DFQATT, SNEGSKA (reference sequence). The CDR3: CSARSWAGVSLSDEQYF. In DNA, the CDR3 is TGCAGTGCTAGATCGTGGGCGGGAGTATCTTTAAGCGACGAGCAGTACTTC.

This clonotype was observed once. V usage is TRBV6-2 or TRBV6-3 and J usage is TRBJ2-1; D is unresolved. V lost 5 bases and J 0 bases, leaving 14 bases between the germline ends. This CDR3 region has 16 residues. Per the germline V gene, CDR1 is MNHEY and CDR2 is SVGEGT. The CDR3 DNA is TGTGCCAGCAGTATTATGGGGATTATCTCCTACAATGAGCAGTTCTTC. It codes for CASSIMGIISYNEQFF.

CDR3 DNA sequence: TGTGCCAGTAGCCTGGACAGGGGGCCCTACAATGAGCAGTTCTTC. Protein sequence: CASSLDRGPYNEQFF. The chain recombines TRBV19 with TRBJ2-1; TRBD1 matches 11 bases. Per the germline V gene, CDR1 is LNHDA and CDR2 is SQIVND (reference sequence). With 6 bases clipped from V and 2 bases from J, the junction kept 3 bases outside the gene matches. CDR3 length: 15 residues.

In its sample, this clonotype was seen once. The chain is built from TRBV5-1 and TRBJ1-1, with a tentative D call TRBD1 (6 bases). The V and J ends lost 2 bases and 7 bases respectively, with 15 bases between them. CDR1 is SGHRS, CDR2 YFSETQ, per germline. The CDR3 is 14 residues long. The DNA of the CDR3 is TGCGCCAGCAGCTTTACAGGGTATGGAAATGAAGCTTTCTTT. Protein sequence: CASSFTGYGNEAFF. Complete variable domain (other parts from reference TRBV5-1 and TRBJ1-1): KAGVTQTPRYLIKTRGQQVTLSCSPISGHRSVSWYQQTPGQGLQFLFEYFSETQRNKGNFPGRFSGRQFSNSRSEMNVSTLELGDSALYLCASSFTGYGNEAFFGQGTRLTVV.

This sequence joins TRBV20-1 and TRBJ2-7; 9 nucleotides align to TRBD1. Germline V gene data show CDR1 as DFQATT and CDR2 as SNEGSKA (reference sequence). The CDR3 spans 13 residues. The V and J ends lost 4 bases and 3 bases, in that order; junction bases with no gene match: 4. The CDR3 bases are TGCAGTGCTACAACAGGGGGCGACTACGAGCAGTACTTC. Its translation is CSATTGGDYEQYF.

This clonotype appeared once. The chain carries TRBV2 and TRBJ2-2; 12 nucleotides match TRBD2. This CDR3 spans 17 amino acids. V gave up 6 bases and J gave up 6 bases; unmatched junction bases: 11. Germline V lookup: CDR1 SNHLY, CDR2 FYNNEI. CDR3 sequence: CASSPYRLAGVPGELFF. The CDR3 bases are TGTGCCAGCAGCCCTTACAGACTAGCGGGAGTTCCCGGGGAGCTGTTTTTT.

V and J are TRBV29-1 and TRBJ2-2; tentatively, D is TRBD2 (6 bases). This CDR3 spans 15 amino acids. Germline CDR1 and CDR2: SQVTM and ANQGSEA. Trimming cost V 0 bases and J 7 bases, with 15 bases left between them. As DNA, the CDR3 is TGCAGCGTTGAAGATCGAGTTGGGACTCTCGGGGAGCTGTTTTTT. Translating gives CSVEDRVGTLGELFF.

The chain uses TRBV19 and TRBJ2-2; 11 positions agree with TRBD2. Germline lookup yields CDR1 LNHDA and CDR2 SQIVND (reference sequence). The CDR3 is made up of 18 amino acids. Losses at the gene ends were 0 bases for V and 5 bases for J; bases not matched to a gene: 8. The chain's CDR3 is CASSIDWPSGGRTGELFF. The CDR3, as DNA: TGTGCCAGTAGTATAGATTGGCCTAGCGGGGGGAGGACCGGGGAGCTGTTTTTT.

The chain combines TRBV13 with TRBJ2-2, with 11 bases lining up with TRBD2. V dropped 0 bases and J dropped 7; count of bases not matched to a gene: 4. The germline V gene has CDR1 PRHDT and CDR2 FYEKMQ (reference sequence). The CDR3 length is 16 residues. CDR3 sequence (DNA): TGTGCCAGCAGCTTAGGACTAGCGGGAGCCATCGGGGAGCTGTTTTTT. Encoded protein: CASSLGLAGAIGELFF.

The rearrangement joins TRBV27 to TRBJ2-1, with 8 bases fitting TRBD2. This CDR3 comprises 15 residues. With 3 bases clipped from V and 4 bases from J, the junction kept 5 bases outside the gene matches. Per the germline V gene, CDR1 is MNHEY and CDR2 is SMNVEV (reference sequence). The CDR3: CASSFRLAQYNEQFF. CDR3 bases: TGTGCCAGCAGTTTTAGACTAGCGCAATACAATGAGCAGTTCTTC.

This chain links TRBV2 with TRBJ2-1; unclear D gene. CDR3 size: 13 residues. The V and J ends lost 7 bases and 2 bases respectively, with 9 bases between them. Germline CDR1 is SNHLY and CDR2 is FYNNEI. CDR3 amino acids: CASTGPPYNEQFF. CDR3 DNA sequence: TGTGCCAGCACTGGGCCCCCCTACAATGAGCAGTTCTTC. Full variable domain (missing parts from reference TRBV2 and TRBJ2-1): EPEVTQTPSHQVTQMGQEVILRCVPISNHLYFYWYRQILGQKVEFLVSFYNNEISEKSEIFDDQFSVERPDGSNFTLKIRSTKLEDSAMYFCASTGPPYNEQFFGPGTRLTVL.

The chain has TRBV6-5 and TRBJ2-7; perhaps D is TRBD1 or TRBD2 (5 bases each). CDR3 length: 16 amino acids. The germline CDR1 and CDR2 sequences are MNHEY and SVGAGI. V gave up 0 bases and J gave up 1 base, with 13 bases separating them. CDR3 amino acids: CASSYSKGTRSYEQYF. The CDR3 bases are TGTGCCAGCAGTTACTCGAAAGGGACCCGATCCTACGAGCAGTACTTC.

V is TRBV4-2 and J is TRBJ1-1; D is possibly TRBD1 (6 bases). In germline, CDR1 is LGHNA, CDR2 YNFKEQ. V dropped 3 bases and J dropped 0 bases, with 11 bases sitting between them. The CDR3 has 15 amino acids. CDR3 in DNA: TGTGCCAGCAGCCAGGGTCCAGGGGTGAACACTGAAGCTTTCTTT. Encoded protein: CASSQGPGVNTEAFF.

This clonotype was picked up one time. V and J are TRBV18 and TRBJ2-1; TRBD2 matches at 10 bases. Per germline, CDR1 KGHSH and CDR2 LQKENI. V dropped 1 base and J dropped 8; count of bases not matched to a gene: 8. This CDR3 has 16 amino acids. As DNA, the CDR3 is TGTGCCAGCTCACCACTAACAGCGGGAGGGCACGATGAGCAGTTCTTC. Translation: CASSPLTAGGHDEQFF. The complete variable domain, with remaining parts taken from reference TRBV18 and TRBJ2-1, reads NAGVMQNPRHLVRRRGQEARLRCSPMKGHSHVYWYRQLPEEGLKFMVYLQKENIIDESGMPKERFSAEFPKEGPSILRIQQVVRGDSAAYFCASSPLTAGGHDEQFFGPGTRLTVL.

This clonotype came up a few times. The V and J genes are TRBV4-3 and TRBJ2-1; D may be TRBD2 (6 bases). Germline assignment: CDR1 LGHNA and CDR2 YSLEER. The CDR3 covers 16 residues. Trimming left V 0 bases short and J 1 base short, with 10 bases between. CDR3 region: CASSQDRLASYNEQFF. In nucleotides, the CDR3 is TGCGCCAGCAGCCAAGATAGGCTAGCGTCCTACAATGAGCAGTTCTTC.